Presented here are 21 T cell receptor beta chains from one specimen sequenced in a study of cytomegalovirus exposure and HLA in healthy donors (dated by TCRdb to about 2017). The library came from the immunoSEQ multiplex PCR assay. A mixture of 60 forward primers for TCR Vbeta segments and 13 reverse primers for TCR Jbeta segments was used in the multiplex PCR. In its TCRdb copy, this immuneACCESS table keeps in-frame sequences only and misses some clones. Where compared with another copy, unresolved V genes explain less than half of these, and the others have no known cause. The sample table records 150,000 to 200,000 clones; approximately 86% of these occur just once. Of the sample, 1.5% to 2% is held by the ten largest clones. Sequences were obtained from PBMCs. The receptors derive from a young woman in good health and CMV-seronegative.

This clone is a singleton in its sample. The V call is TRBV5-8, the J call TRBJ2-7, with 9 bases identical to TRBD2. Germline CDR1 is SGHTS and CDR2 is YDEGEE. Trimming removed 8 bases from V and 3 bases from J; junction bases left unmatched: 6. This CDR3 comprises 13 residues. The CDR3 spells CASASGALYEQYF. The CDR3 DNA sequence: TGTGCCAGTGCTAGCGGGGCTCTCTACGAGCAGTACTTC.

CDR3 sequence (DNA): TGTGCCAGCAGCGTAGGACAGGAACCTGCCTACGAGCAGTACTTC. Its protein product is CASSVGQEPAYEQYF. The chain joins TRBV5-4 to TRBJ2-7; 7 bases align to TRBD1. CDR1 is SGHNT, CDR2 YYREEE, per germline (reference sequence). With 4 bases clipped from V and 2 bases from J, the junction kept 9 bases outside the gene matches. The length of the CDR3 is 15 residues.

This rearrangement joins TRBV11-3 to TRBJ2-1, with TRBD1 identical over 9 bases. CDR1 is SGHNT and CDR2 is YENEEA in the germline V gene. With 0 bases clipped from V and 2 bases from J, the junction kept 2 bases outside the gene matches. CDR3 length: 16 residues. The CDR3 bases are TGTGCCAGCAGCTTAGATGGACAGGGGACCTACAATGAGCAGTTCTTC. Translation: CASSLDGQGTYNEQFF.

V gene TRBV19 combines with J gene TRBJ1-4; TRBD1 aligns across 9 bases. CDR1 and CDR2 from the germline V gene are LNHDA and SQIVND (reference sequence). The CDR3 length is 14 residues. The ends lost 2 bases at V and 8 bases at J; junction bases unmatched: 3. CDR3 coding DNA: TGTGCCAGTAGTATACTCGGACAGGGGGAAAAACTGTTTTTT. Translated: CASSILGQGEKLFF.

This chain connects TRBV2 to TRBJ1-1; 7 nucleotides match TRBD1. Germline V gives CDR1 SNHLY, CDR2 FYNNEI. V shed 6 bases, J shed 10 bases, and the junction held 11 bases outside the gene matches. There are 13 residues in the CDR3. The CDR3 DNA reads as TGTGCCAGCAGAGTACAGGGGAGCGGGTCAGCTTTCTTT. It specifies CASRVQGSGSAFF.

The chain is built from TRBV7-6 and TRBJ2-2; 14 positions match TRBD2. V gave up 5 bases and J gave up 7 bases; unmatched junction bases: 3. This CDR3 comprises 15 residues. Germline CDR1 reads SGHVS; CDR2 reads FNYEAQ. The CDR3 protein is CASSPGTSGGGELFF. The DNA for the CDR3 is TGTGCCAGCAGCCCCGGGACTAGCGGGGGCGGGGAGCTGTTTTTT.

The chain is built from TRBV6-1 and TRBJ2-1, with TRBD2 matching 9 bases. Germline-derived CDR1 and CDR2 are MNHNS and SASEGT. The CDR3 is 14 residues long. Germline trimming cut 7 bases from V and 3 bases from J; bases unmatched to any gene: 4. For the CDR3, the DNA is TGTGCCAGCATAGCGGGGGCTGTCTACAATGAGCAGTTCTTC. It translates to CASIAGAVYNEQFF.

This chain connects TRBV7-9 to TRBJ2-3; 7 bases are shared with TRBD2. Germline lookup yields CDR1 SEHNR and CDR2 FQNEAQ (reference sequence). CDR3 length: 16 residues. J was trimmed by 2 bases and V by 4 bases; bases with no gene match: 9. The CDR3 region has the DNA TGTGCCAGCAGCTCCTCCCCTAGCGGTTACACAGATACGCAGTATTTT. Protein: CASSSSPSGYTDTQYF.

CDR3 region: CASSPSGVSVLTF. The CDR3 DNA follows: TGTGCCAGCAGCCCCTCAGGGGTCAGCGTCCTGACTTTC. V and J are TRBV6-6 and TRBJ2-6; the D gene is possibly TRBD1 (6 bases). Germline CDR1 MNHNY, CDR2 SVGAGI (reference sequence). Trimming left V 6 bases short and J 12 bases short, with 15 bases between. The CDR3 is 13 residues long.

This clone was picked up one time. The gene calls are TRBV28 and TRBJ1-1, with unresolved D. Germline loops: CDR1 MDHEN, CDR2 SYDVKM. V was pared by 6 bases and J by 7 bases, with 6 bases between. The CDR3 length is 10 residues. CDR3 sequence reads: CASSRGEAFF. CDR3 bases: TGTGCCAGCAGCAGAGGTGAAGCTTTCTTT.

The chain is built from TRBV30 and TRBJ1-6; D gene unclear. The CDR3 totals 17 residues. V lost 0 bases, J lost 3 bases, and 15 bases lay in between. CDR1 GTSNPN and CDR2 SVGIG come from the germline V gene (reference sequence). CDR3 region: CAWSVQEVKNYNSPLHF. The CDR3, as DNA: TGTGCCTGGAGTGTACAAGAGGTTAAGAACTATAATTCACCCCTCCACTTT.

The CDR3 DNA follows: TGTGCCAGCACCCGAGGACAGACCCCGAGCTCCTACGAGCAGTACTTC. Translation gives CASTRGQTPSSYEQYF. The rearrangement links TRBV28 to TRBJ2-7, with a tentative D call TRBD1 (6 bases). The CDR3 has 16 residues. The germline V gene encodes CDR1 MDHEN and CDR2 SYDVKM. V was clipped by 7 bases and J by 0 bases, with 19 bases between them.

The J gene is TRBJ1-1, the V gene TRBV7-9, with a tentative D call TRBD1 (5 bases). This CDR3 has 15 amino acids. Germline assignment: CDR1 SEHNR and CDR2 FQNEAQ (reference sequence). Deletions cut 3 bases from V and 5 bases from J, with 16 bases between. CDR3 in DNA: TGTGCCAGCAGCTTGGGGGTTCAGGCGGGGACTGAAGCTTTCTTT. Encoded protein: CASSLGVQAGTEAFF.

This sequence joins TRBV4-1 and TRBJ1-2; the match to TRBD1 covers 8 bases. This CDR3 is 17 amino acids long. From germline, CDR1 is MGHRA and CDR2 YSYEKL. V gave up 2 bases and J gave up 4 bases; unmatched junction bases: 12. CDR3 protein: CASSQPIQGARGYGYTF. In nucleotides, the CDR3 is TGCGCCAGCAGCCAACCCATCCAGGGGGCGCGGGGCTATGGCTACACCTTC.

This chain connects TRBV6-5 to TRBJ1-4; D ambiguous. V lost 5 bases and J 4 bases, leaving 11 bases between the germline ends. This CDR3 spans 14 amino acids. Germline V gives CDR1 MNHEY, CDR2 SVGAGI. Here the CDR3 DNA reads TGTGCCAGCAGTGGGTCGGGATTTAATGAAAAACTGTTTTTT. Protein sequence: CASSGSGFNEKLFF.

The rearrangement uses TRBV6-4 and TRBJ2-6; D not resolved. The CDR3 runs to 15 residues. CDR1 is MRHNA and CDR2 is SNTAGT in the germline V gene. V was pared by 2 bases and J by 0 bases, with 5 bases between. The CDR3 bases are TGTGCCAGCAGTGACGATAGCTCTGGGGCCAACGTCCTGACTTTC. Residues: CASSDDSSGANVLTF.

The chain couples TRBV5-5 to TRBJ2-3; 9 bases map to TRBD2. The V segment lost 0 bases and the J segment 2 bases; nucleotides outside the gene matches: 7. The CDR3 has 17 residues. Germline V lookup: CDR1 SGHKS, CDR2 YYEKEE (reference sequence). The CDR3 sequence is CASSLGETSGVTDTQYF. Here the CDR3 DNA reads TGTGCCAGCAGCTTGGGAGAGACTAGCGGAGTCACAGATACGCAGTATTTT. Full variable domain (outside the CDR3, taken from reference TRBV5-5 and TRBJ2-3): DAGVTQSPTHLIKTRGQQVTLRCSPISGHKSVSWYQQVLGQGPQFIFQYYEKEERGRGNFPDRFSARQFPNYSSELNVNALLLGDSALYLCASSLGETSGVTDTQYFGPGTRLTVL.

This rearrangement joins TRBV25-1 to TRBJ2-1, with 10 bases lining up with TRBD1. The length of the CDR3 is 15 residues. Germline trimming cut 8 bases from V and 7 bases from J; bases unmatched to any gene: 11. The germline V gene encodes CDR1 MGHDK and CDR2 SYGVNS. CDR3 in amino acids: CASSSKRDRGNEQFF. The CDR3 DNA reads as TGTGCCAGCTCATCAAAACGGGACAGGGGAAATGAGCAGTTCTTC.

The genes are TRBV29-1 and TRBJ2-1; TRBD2 matches 15 bases. The CDR3 sequence is 17 residues long. Germline CDR1 and CDR2: SQVTM and ANQGSEA. V lost 7 bases to trimming and J lost 7 bases; unmatched junction nucleotides: 14. For the CDR3, the DNA is TGCAGCGCTTCCGGACTAGCGGGAGGGTTTAAGGGGAATGAGCAGTTCTTC. It translates to CSASGLAGGFKGNEQFF.

The rearrangement joins TRBV6-4 to TRBJ1-1; D uncertain. From germline, CDR1 is MRHNA and CDR2 SNTAGT. The CDR3 loop spans 13 amino acids. V dropped 6 bases and J dropped 1 base, with 9 bases sitting between them. This CDR3 is CASRISGNTEAFF. The CDR3 bases are TGTGCCAGCAGAATTAGCGGGAACACTGAAGCTTTCTTT.

The chain carries TRBV6-1 and TRBJ1-4, with TRBD1 matching over 10 bases. Looked up from germline, CDR1 is MNHNS and CDR2 is SASEGT. This CDR3 has 14 residues. After removal of 6 bases from V and 8 bases from J, the junction contained 6 bases not matched to a gene. The CDR3 nucleotides read TGTGCCAGCAGGAAAGACAGGGGGCGAGAAAAACTGTTTTTT. It yields the protein CASRKDRGREKLFF.